This T cell receptor (beta chain) was observed in a study of CD8 T cells in Susac syndrome. TCR beta sequencing was performed on blood CD8+ and CD4+ T cells. The controls, all healthy donors, were matched for age and sex. About 0.45 to 1 ug RNA was reverse transcribed with random hexamers. MiXCR, run by TCRdb on the immunoSEQ multiplex PCR reads, gives a single entry per CDR3 protein. The data contain nearly 70,000 distinct CDR3 sequences, over 90% of them seen just once; the ten biggest clones take up 0.2% to 0.3%. This CDR3 region has 16 residues. Looked up from germline, CDR1 is SGHVS and CDR2 is FQNEAQ. Trimming removed 4 bases at V and 0 bases at J, with 10 bases between.

The chain joins TRBV7-8 to TRBJ1-6, with D maybe TRBD1 (5 bases). The sequence was collected from a human donor in good health. Sequenced: CD8+ T cells from PBMCs. The CDR3 DNA sequence: TGTGCCAGCAGCTCGCCAGGGAGCTCCTATAATTCACCCCTCCACTTT. Amino acids: CASSSPGSSYNSPLHF.